This TCR beta chain appears in the sequencing data of a study of OX40 agonist ivuxolimab in advanced cancers. Study-wide background: Checkpoint inhibitors had been given previously to roughly 40% of patients.

The protocol was immunoSEQ multiplex PCR, while the TCRdb copy is restricted to in-frame clones and leaves out a portion. Of roughly 72,000 clones listed, roughly nine tenths are singletons. Notes on the study in general: On average, CD8+ T cells had more expanded clones than CD4+. No determination was made of the antigen specificity of the expanded peripheral T cells.

The germline V gene has CDR1 SEHNR and CDR2 FQNEAQ (reference sequence). CDR3 length: 15 residues. V shed 3 bases and J 4 bases; nucleotides not matched to a gene: 5. On cycle 4 day 1 and cycle 7 day 1, as well as at baseline, blood was sampled. Turning to this clone: Its antigen remains unidentified.

The chain combines TRBV7-9 with TRBJ2-3; the match to TRBD2 covers 9 bases. The source is an adult with an advanced solid tumor such as melanoma, head and neck, liver or kidney cancer. This specimen was CD4+ or CD8+ T cells sorted from blood, taken in a trial of the OX40 agonist ivuxolimab. CDR3 sequence: CASSFRREGADTQYF. The CDR3 coding sequence is TGTGCCAGCAGCTTCCGGCGGGAGGGAGCAGATACGCAGTATTTT. Combining the CDR3 with reference TRBV7-9 and TRBJ2-3 gives the whole variable domain DTGVSQNPRHKITKRGQNVTFRCDPISEHNRLYWYRQTLGQGPEFLTYFQNEAQLEKSRLLSDRFSAERPKGSFSTLEIQRTEQGDSAMYLCASSFRREGADTQYFGPGTRLTVL.